Included here is one T cell receptor beta chain sequence, with context. Antigen: not known. These data come from a study of shared clonotypes between healthy human individuals. For the study at large: The cohort comprised a couple of women and a few men. Their ages spanned 18 to 49 years. The study's findings and limits: Sharing of clonotypes among donors was expected to vary with sequencing depth. Some naive CD4 clonotypes, roughly 5%, turned up in common across a handful of donors. Richness estimates generally favored naive over memory subsets.

TCRdb keeps only in-frame clones here, not all; method: immunoSEQ multiplex PCR. The profile shows over a million clones, 65% to 80% of them singletons. Sequenced: memory CD4+ T cells sorted from blood. The subset denotes: CD45RA-negative fraction. The TCR was taken from a man aged 18 to 30 in good health.

The CDR3 DNA sequence: TGTGCCAGCAGCTTGGACCCAAGTGGGGGCTACACCTTC. Its protein product is CASSLDPSGGYTF. This chain uses TRBV5-6 with TRBJ1-2; the D is unclear. V gave up 0 bases and J gave up 8 bases, with 11 bases separating them. The CDR3 runs to 13 residues. CDR1 is SGHDT, CDR2 YYEEEE, per germline.